Following are 10 T cell receptor beta chains from one sample sequenced in a study of radiotherapy plus CTLA-4 blockade in lung cancer. Method: immunoSEQ multiplex PCR; TCRdb's copy keeps in-frame clones and lacks some. Here the sample spans about 40,000 clones, approximately 75% being singletons. Here the sequenced sample was peripheral blood, taken from a patient treated with radiotherapy plus ipilimumab. Receptors originate from a human donor with non-small cell lung cancer that progressed on radiotherapy plus ipilimumab.

The chain recombines TRBV5-1 with TRBJ2-3; 8 nucleotides line up with TRBD1. The CDR3 runs to 18 residues. Germline V gene data show CDR1 as SGHRS and CDR2 as YFSETQ. V gave up 0 bases and J gave up 0 bases; unmatched junction bases: 9. The DNA of the CDR3 is TGCGCCAGCAGCTTGGGAATAACGGGACAGGCGAGCACAGATACGCAGTATTTT. Protein sequence: CASSLGITGQASTDTQYF.

This chain joins TRBV5-4 and TRBJ1-1, with TRBD1 identical over 7 bases. The CDR3 contains 14 residues. Losses at the gene ends were 6 bases for V and 6 bases for J; bases not matched to a gene: 11. Germline V CDR1 and CDR2: SGHNT, YYREEE (reference sequence). CDR3 in DNA: TGTGCCAGCATATCCTCAGGGGGGCGGGCTGAAGCTTTCTTT. Translating it yields CASISSGGRAEAFF.

V gene TRBV7-3 combines with J gene TRBJ2-5; TRBD1 is a possible D gene (5 bases). Trimming removed 2 bases at V and 5 bases at J, with 12 bases between. Germline lookup yields CDR1 SGHTA and CDR2 FQGTGA. The CDR3 is 14 amino acids. As DNA, the CDR3 is TGTGCCAGCAGCTTACAGGGTGTCGGGGAGACCCAGTACTTC. Translation gives CASSLQGVGETQYF.

The J gene is TRBJ2-7, the V gene TRBV19, with a tentative D call TRBD2 (5 bases). The germline V gene has CDR1 LNHDA and CDR2 SQIVND (reference sequence). Trimming left V 6 bases short and J 0 bases short, with 9 bases between. This CDR3 region has 13 residues. This chain's CDR3 is CASRSGFSYEQYF. CDR3 in DNA: TGTGCCAGTAGGTCGGGGTTCTCCTACGAGCAGTACTTC.

The V and J genes are TRBV2 and TRBJ2-3, with 12 bases that match TRBD1. The germline CDR1 and CDR2 sequences are SNHLY and FYNNEI. The CDR3 covers 14 residues. V shed 6 bases and J 7 bases; nucleotides not matched to a gene: 5. The CDR3 nucleotides read TGTGCCAGCAGAGGGACAGGGGGCTTGAATACGCAGTATTTT. As protein: CASRGTGGLNTQYF.

The chain has TRBV11-1 and TRBJ1-2, with D maybe TRBD1 (5 bases). This CDR3 is 15 amino acids long. V gave up 5 bases and J gave up 0 bases, with 13 bases separating them. Germline-derived CDR1 and CDR2 are SGHAT and FQDESV (reference sequence). The CDR3 here is CASSIGGTSNYGYTF. CDR3 nucleotides: TGTGCCAGCAGCATTGGGGGGACCTCTAACTATGGCTACACCTTC.

V and J are TRBV6-1 and TRBJ1-5, with D unclear. V was clipped by 7 bases and J by 5 bases, with 12 bases between them. The germline V gene has CDR1 MNHNS and CDR2 SASEGT. The CDR3 totals 13 residues. The CDR3 here is CASTKDWDQPQHF. The CDR3 coding sequence is TGTGCCAGCACTAAAGACTGGGATCAGCCCCAGCATTTT.

This clone has more than one count but fewer than ten. This chain connects TRBV6-1 to TRBJ1-1, with D uncertain. The germline V gene has CDR1 MNHNS and CDR2 SASEGT. The V end was cut by 6 bases, the J end by 10 bases, with 21 bases between. CDR3 length equals 14 residues. Here the CDR3 DNA reads TGTGCCAGCAGCGTCGACGGGAGCCCCGTGAGAGCTTTCTTT. Amino acid sequence: CASSVDGSPVRAFF.

As DNA, the CDR3 is TGTGCCAGCAGCTTGGATGGAGGGGCGAGTGGAAACACCATATATTTT. Translating it yields CASSLDGGASGNTIYF. V and J are TRBV5-4 and TRBJ1-3; possibly TRBD1 for D (5 bases). Trimming shortened V by 0 bases and J by 3 bases, and 13 bases separated the two germline ends. Germline V CDR1 and CDR2: SGHNT, YYREEE (reference sequence). The CDR3 has 16 amino acids. Combining the CDR3 with reference TRBV5-4 and TRBJ1-3 gives the whole variable domain ETGVTQSPTHLIKTRGQQVTLRCSSQSGHNTVSWYQQALGQGPQFIFQYYREEENGRGNFPPRFSGLQFPNYSSELNVNALELDDSALYLCASSLDGGASGNTIYFGEGSWLTVV.

The chain joins TRBV5-1 to TRBJ2-1, with a possible D match to TRBD2 (6 bases). V shed 4 bases and J shed 4 bases, with 15 bases lying between them. Germline CDR1 and CDR2: SGHRS and YFSETQ. The CDR3 is 15 residues long. The CDR3: CASSSDGTSYNEQFF. The CDR3 DNA is TGCGCCAGCAGCAGCGACGGGACTTCGTACAATGAGCAGTTCTTC.